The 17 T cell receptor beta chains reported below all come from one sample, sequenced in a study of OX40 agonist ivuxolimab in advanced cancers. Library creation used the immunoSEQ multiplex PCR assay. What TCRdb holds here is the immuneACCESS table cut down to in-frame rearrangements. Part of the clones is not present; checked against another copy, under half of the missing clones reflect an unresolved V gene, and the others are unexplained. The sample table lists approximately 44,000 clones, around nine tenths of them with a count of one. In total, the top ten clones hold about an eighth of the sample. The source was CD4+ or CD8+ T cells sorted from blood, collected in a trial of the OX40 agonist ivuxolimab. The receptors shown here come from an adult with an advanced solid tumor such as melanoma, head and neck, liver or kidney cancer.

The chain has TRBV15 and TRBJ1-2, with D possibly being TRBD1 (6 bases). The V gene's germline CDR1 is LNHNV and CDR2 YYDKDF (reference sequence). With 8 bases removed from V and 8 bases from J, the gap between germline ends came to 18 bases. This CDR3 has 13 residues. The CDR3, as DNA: TGTGCCACCCTTCAGTGGGGGGCGAAAGGCTACACCTTC. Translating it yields CATLQWGAKGYTF.

CDR3 sequence (DNA): TGTGCCACCCAAGGGACAGGAATTTCCTACGAGCAGTACTTC. Amino acids: CATQGTGISYEQYF. This chain connects TRBV19 to TRBJ2-7, with 8 positions matching TRBD1. Germline V lookup: CDR1 LNHDA, CDR2 SQIVND (reference sequence). Trimming took 10 bases from V and 1 from J; bases not matched to a gene: 9. This CDR3 has 14 amino acids. Full variable domain (missing parts from reference TRBV19 and TRBJ2-7): DGGITQSPKYLFRKEGQNVTLSCEQNLNHDAMYWYRQDPGQGLRLIYYSQIVNDFQKGDIAEGYSVSREKKESFPLTVTSAQKNPTAFYLCATQGTGISYEQYFGPGTRLTVT.

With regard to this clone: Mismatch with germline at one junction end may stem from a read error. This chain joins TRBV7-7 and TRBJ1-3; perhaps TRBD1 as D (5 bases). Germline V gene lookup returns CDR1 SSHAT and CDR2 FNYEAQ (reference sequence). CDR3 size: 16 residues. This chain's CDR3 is CASSLAGINSGNTIYF. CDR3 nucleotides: TGTGCTAGCAGCTTGGCAGGGATTAACTCTGGAAACACCATATATTTT.

CDR3 nucleotide sequence: TGTGCCAGCAGCTTAGGGGGGGATGCAGCCTACAATGAGCAGTTCTTC. Translating gives CASSLGGDAAYNEQFF. The rearrangement links TRBV11-2 to TRBJ2-1; D might be TRBD2 (6 bases). Germline CDR1 is SGHAT and CDR2 is FQNNGV. The CDR3 has 16 amino acids. Trimming left V 1 base short and J 2 bases short, with 12 bases between.

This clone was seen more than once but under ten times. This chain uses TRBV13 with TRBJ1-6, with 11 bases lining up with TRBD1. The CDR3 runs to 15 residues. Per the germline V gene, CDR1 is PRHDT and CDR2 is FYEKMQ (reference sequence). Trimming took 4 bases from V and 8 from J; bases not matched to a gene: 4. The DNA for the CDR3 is TGTGCCAGCAGCTCCCGGACAGGGGGCGATTCACCCCTCCACTTT. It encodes CASSSRTGGDSPLHF.

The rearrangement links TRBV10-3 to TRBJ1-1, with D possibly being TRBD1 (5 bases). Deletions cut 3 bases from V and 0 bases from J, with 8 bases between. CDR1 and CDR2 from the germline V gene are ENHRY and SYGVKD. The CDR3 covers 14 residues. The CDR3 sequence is CAISDVGVNTEAFF. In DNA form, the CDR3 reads TGTGCCATCAGTGACGTGGGGGTGAACACTGAAGCTTTCTTT.

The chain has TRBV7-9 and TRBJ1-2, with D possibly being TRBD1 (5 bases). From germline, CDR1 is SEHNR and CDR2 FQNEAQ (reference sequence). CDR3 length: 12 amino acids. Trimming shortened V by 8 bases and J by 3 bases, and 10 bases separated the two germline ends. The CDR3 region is CASGDGYYGYTF. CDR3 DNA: TGTGCCAGCGGGGACGGATACTATGGCTACACCTTC.

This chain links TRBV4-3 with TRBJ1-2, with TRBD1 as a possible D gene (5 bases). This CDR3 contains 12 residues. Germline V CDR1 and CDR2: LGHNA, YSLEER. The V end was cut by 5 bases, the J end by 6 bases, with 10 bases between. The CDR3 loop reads CASSVGGDGYTF. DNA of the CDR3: TGCGCCAGCAGCGTCGGGGGGGATGGCTACACCTTC.

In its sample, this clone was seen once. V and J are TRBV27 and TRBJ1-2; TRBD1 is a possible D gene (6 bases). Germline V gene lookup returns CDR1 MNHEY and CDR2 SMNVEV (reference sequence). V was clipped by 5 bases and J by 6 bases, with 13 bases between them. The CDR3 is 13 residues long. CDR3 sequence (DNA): TGTGCCAGCAGTGCCCAGGGGTTCGATGGCTACACCTTC. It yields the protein CASSAQGFDGYTF.

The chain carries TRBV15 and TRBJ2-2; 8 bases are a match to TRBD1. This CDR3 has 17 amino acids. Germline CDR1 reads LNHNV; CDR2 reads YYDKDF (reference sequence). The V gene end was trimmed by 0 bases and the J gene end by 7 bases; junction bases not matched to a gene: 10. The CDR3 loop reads CATSRDRNRGFGGELFF. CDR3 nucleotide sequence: TGTGCCACCAGCAGAGATAGGAACAGGGGGTTTGGCGGGGAGCTGTTTTTT. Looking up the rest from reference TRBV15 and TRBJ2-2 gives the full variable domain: DAMVIQNPRYQVTQFGKPVTLSCSQTLNHNVMYWYQQKSSQAPKLLFHYYDKDFNNEADTPDNFQSRRPNTSFCFLDIRSPGLGDTAMYLCATSRDRNRGFGGELFFGEGSRLTVL.

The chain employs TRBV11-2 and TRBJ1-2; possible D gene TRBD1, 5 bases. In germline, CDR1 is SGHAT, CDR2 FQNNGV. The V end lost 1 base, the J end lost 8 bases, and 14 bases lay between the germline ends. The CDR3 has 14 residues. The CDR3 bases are TGTGCCAGCAGCTTAGTTCCAGGGCGCGAGGGCTACACCTTC. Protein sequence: CASSLVPGREGYTF.

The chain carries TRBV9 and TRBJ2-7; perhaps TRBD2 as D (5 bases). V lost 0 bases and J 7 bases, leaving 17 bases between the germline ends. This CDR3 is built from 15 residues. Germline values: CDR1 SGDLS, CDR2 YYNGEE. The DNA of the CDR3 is TGTGCCAGCAGCGTAGCATGGGCCGGGGTTGGTGAGCAGTACTTC. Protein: CASSVAWAGVGEQYF.

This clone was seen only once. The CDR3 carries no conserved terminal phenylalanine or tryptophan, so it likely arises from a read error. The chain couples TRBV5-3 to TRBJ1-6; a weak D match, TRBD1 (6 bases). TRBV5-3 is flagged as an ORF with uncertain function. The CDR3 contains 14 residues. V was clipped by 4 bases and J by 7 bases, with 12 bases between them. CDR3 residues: CARSTRQANSPLHL. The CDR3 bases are TGTGCCAGAAGCACCCGACAGGCCAATTCACCCCTCCACCTT.

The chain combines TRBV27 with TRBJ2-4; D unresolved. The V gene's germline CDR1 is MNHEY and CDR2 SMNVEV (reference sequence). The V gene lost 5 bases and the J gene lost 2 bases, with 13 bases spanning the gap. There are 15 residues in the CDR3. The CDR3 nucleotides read TGTGCCAGCAGTGTATTTTCAGAAACCAAAAACATTCAGTACTTC. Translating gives CASSVFSETKNIQYF.

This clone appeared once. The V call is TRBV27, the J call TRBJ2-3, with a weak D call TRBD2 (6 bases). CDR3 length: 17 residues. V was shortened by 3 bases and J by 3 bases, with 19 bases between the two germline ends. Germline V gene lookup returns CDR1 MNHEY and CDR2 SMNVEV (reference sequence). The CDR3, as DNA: TGTGCCAGCAGTTTGAGTCAGCTAGTGGGGGGAACAGATACGCAGTATTTT. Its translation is CASSLSQLVGGTDTQYF.

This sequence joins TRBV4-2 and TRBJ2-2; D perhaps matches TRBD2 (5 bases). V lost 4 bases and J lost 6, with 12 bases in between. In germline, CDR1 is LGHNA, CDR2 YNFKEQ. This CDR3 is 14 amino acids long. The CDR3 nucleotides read TGTGCCAGCAGCCCTCGGACTGATCCCGGGGAGCTGTTTTTT. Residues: CASSPRTDPGELFF.

The CDR3 DNA reads TGCGCCAGCAGCCAAGGTCCGGGACAGGGGGCTGGCGAGCAGTACTTC. Amino acids: CASSQGPGQGAGEQYF. The chain carries TRBV4-1 and TRBJ2-7, with TRBD1 matching over 12 bases. Germline CDR1 reads MGHRA; CDR2 reads YSYEKL. Unmatched junction bases numbered 7, after V lost 1 base and J lost 6 bases. The CDR3 is 16 residues long.